A selection of T cell receptor beta chains follows, all from one sample in a study of T cells in Graves' hyperthyroidism and ophthalmopathy. A single record per CDR3 protein comes from TCRdb applying MiXCR to the multiplex PCR reads. This table has hundreds of thousands of distinct CDR3 sequences, roughly 37% appearing once. Sequencing used blood. The receptor source for this set is a man aged 18 to 29 with Graves' hyperthyroidism. Both conserved end residues are part of each CDR3. The order of the fields is V gene, clone size, D gene, J gene, CDR3 protein, CDR3 DNA. A D gene is named only where the DNA matches it firmly. Part of the rows lack a size; the others show once, few, many or a class for expanded clones.

>TRBV6-1|few|TRBD1|TRBJ1-1
CASSEITGQGITEAFF
TGTGCCAGCAGTGAGATCACGGGACAGGGAATCACTGAAGCTTTCTTT
>TRBV10-3|many|-|TRBJ2-6
CAISESSSSSGANVLTF
TGTGCCATCAGTGAGTCCAGCTCAAGCTCTGGGGCCAACGTCCTGACTTTC
>TRBV7-2|few|-|TRBJ1-1
CASSSPRDALNTEAFF
TGTGCCAGCAGCTCACCTCGGGACGCCCTGAACACTGAAGCTTTCTTT
>TRBV7-8|-|TRBD1|TRBJ1-4
CASSQGTGKLFF
TGTGCCAGCAGCCAAGGGACAGGAAAACTGTTTTTT
>TRBV29-1|many|-|TRBJ2-7
CSVEEEGGTYEQYF
TGCAGCGTTGAAGAGGAGGGAGGTACTTACGAGCAGTACTTC
>TRBV5-4|-|-|TRBJ2-7
CASSLGGARVRYEQYF
TGTGCCAGCAGCTTGGGCGGGGCACGGGTTCGCTACGAGCAGTACTTC
>TRBV2|-|-|TRBJ1-5
CASTELVLQPQHF
TGTGCCAGCACCGAGCTCGTCCTGCAGCCCCAGCATTTT
>TRBV29-1|many|TRBD1|TRBJ2-2
CSVDQGALGELFF
TGCAGCGTAGATCAGGGGGCGCTTGGGGAGCTGTTTTTT
>TRBV7-2|few|-|TRBJ2-7
CASSLAPTVAEQYF
TGTGCCAGCAGCTTAGCGCCTACAGTAGCCGAGCAGTACTTC
>TRBV29-1|-|-|TRBJ2-7
CSVEGRAGVDEQYF
TGCAGCGTTGAAGGTCGGGCAGGGGTTGACGAGCAGTACTTC
>TRBV5-6|many|-|TRBJ1-6
CASSLRNGETLHF
TGTGCCAGCAGCTTGAGAAATGGGGAGACCCTCCACTTT
>TRBV25-1|many|TRBD1|TRBJ1-2
CASSANRGGGYTF
TGTGCCAGCAGTGCCAACAGGGGAGGCGGCTACACCTTC
>TRBV19|few|-|TRBJ1-5
CASSVDRNPSSSPQHF
TGTGCCAGTAGTGTCGACAGGAACCCCAGTTCTTCGCCCCAGCATTTT
>TRBV2|-|TRBD1|TRBJ1-4
CASSAGRGHEKLFF
TGTGCCAGCAGTGCCGGGAGGGGGCATGAAAAACTGTTTTTT
>TRBV5-5|-|-|TRBJ2-5
CASSPPWDETQYF
TGTGCCAGCAGCCCCCCGTGGGATGAGACCCAGTACTTC
>TRBV19|many|-|TRBJ1-6
CASSIGNSPLHF
TGTGCCAGTAGTATCGGTAATTCACCCCTCCACTTT
>TRBV6-2/TRBV6-3|few|TRBD2|TRBJ2-7
CASSASGRGEQYF
TGTGCCAGCAGTGCTAGCGGGAGAGGCGAGCAGTACTTC
>TRBV7-2|-|TRBD1|TRBJ2-7
CASSSTSGDRETYEQYF
TGTGCCAGCAGCTCTACCTCCGGGGACAGGGAAACCTACGAGCAGTACTTC
>TRBV7-6|-|TRBD2|TRBJ2-5
CASSPIGSGGPRETQYF
TGTGCCAGCAGCCCCATCGGGAGCGGGGGGCCCAGGGAGACCCAGTACTTC
>TRBV7-2|many|-|TRBJ1-6
CASSSRTYTKNNSPLHF
TGTGCCAGCAGCTCTAGGACGTACACGAAGAATAATTCACCCCTCCACTTT
>TRBV19|-|-|TRBJ2-3
CASSPYGGGDTQYF
TGTGCCAGTAGCCCCTATGGAGGGGGAGATACGCAGTATTTT
>TRBV28|-|TRBD1|TRBJ2-7
CASSLSSRGRRDEQYF
TGTGCCAGCAGTTTATCCTCCAGGGGGCGCAGGGACGAGCAGTACTTC
>TRBV2|many|-|TRBJ1-5
CASSADNQPQHF
TGTGCCAGCAGTGCGGACAATCAGCCCCAGCATTTT
>TRBV7-3|few|-|TRBJ2-2
CASSLSSLARGELFF
TGTGCCAGCAGCTTATCGTCCCTAGCCCGCGGGGAGCTGTTTTTT
>TRBV12-3/TRBV12-4|few|-|TRBJ1-1
CASSLYSMNTEAFF
TGTGCCAGCAGTTTATACAGCATGAACACTGAAGCTTTCTTT
>TRBV9|-|-|TRBJ2-7
CASSAGPVSHYEQYF
TGTGCCAGCAGCGCCGGACCCGTATCTCACTACGAGCAGTACTTC
>TRBV5-1|-|TRBD1|TRBJ1-2
CASSFTGGHGYTF
TGCGCCAGCAGCTTCACAGGGGGTCATGGCTACACCTTC
>TRBV5-6|-|-|TRBJ1-2
CASSAEGTALHGYTF
TGTGCCAGCAGTGCGGAAGGGACGGCTTTACATGGCTACACCTTC
>TRBV7-8|-|-|TRBJ2-2
CASSSGADVLFF
TGTGCCAGCAGCTCAGGGGCCGACGTGCTGTTTTTT
>TRBV10-2|-|TRBD1|TRBJ1-2
CASSEDRAEGYTF
TGCGCCAGCAGTGAGGACAGGGCGGAAGGCTACACCTTC
>TRBV9|many|-|TRBJ1-2
CASSGALDYTF
TGTGCCAGCAGCGGTGCACTCGACTACACCTTC
>TRBV9|many|TRBD2|TRBJ2-5
CASSVEGTSSQETQYF
TGTGCCAGCAGCGTAGAGGGGACTAGCAGCCAAGAGACCCAGTACTTC
>TRBV6-5|-|-|TRBJ2-7
CASTGRAYEQYF
TGTGCCAGCACGGGCAGGGCCTACGAGCAGTACTTC
>TRBV29-1|-|-|TRBJ1-2
CSSQEKRGDGYTF
TGCAGCAGCCAAGAAAAGCGGGGGGATGGCTACACCTTC
>TRBV29-1|-|-|TRBJ2-7
CSASSETYEQYF
TGCAGCGCCAGCAGTGAAACATACGAGCAGTACTTC
>TRBV19|-|-|TRBJ2-6
CAVRGGGYNSGANVLTF
TGTGCCGTCAGAGGGGGGGGGTATAACTCTGGGGCCAACGTCCTGACTTTC
>TRBV7-9|few|-|TRBJ1-1
CASSENSATEAFF
TGTGCCAGCAGTGAAAATTCCGCAACTGAAGCTTTCTTT
>TRBV19|-|-|TRBJ2-3
CASREQGSTDTQYF
TGTGCCAGTAGGGAACAGGGTAGCACAGATACGCAGTATTTT
>TRBV7-2|once|TRBD1|TRBJ2-7
CASSSLGERDRYEQYF
TGTGCCAGCAGCTCACTGGGAGAAAGGGACAGATACGAGCAGTACTTC